This T cell receptor (beta chain) was sequenced for a study of blood T cells in healthy people across ages (dated by TCRdb to between 2015 and 2016). General notes on the study: In model experiments, template switching captured roughly one uniquely barcoded TCR beta cDNA molecule for every two T cells. Age-related changes in TCR beta repertoire diversity were measured in the study by deep sequencing normalized with unique cDNA molecular identifiers. The donors were split into four age groups: young (average 16 years), middle-aged (roughly 39), aged (about 56) and long-lived (about 82). For two donors (one aged 18 to 29 and one aged 80 or older), the study analyzed two additional independent replicas of 1 million unique cDNA reads from the same blood draw. Overall results and qualifications from the work: Conclusive comparison of naive and antigen-experienced compartments was prevented by the profiling of bulk unsorted PBMCs. Because the CMV infection status of the donors was unknown, age-related changes in expanded clonotypes may potentially have been confounded. Total diversity estimates from one million sequenced T cells were considered lower bounds and underestimates. Compared with the aged group, the long-lived group had more naive CD4+ T cells, fewer expanded clones and increased TCR diversity, a pattern suggesting age selection. As age increased, observed TCR beta diversity per million T cells dropped in a roughly linear way, and a significant reduction was already evident by age roughly 40. The percentage of naive T cells measured by flow cytometry correlated strongly with observed TCR beta diversity.

The donors were about 40 Caucasian individuals from Russia, aged roughly 6 to 90 years, who were systemically healthy. Approximately 10 milliliters of peripheral blood were collected from each donor into EDTA-treated Vacutainer tubes. PBMCs were isolated by Ficoll-Paque density-gradient centrifugation, with at least 6 million obtained per sample. Total RNA was extracted from PBMCs with Trizol reagent, with at least 6 micrograms obtained per sample. Naive CD45RAhigh/CD27high T cell percentages were measured by flow cytometry on a PBMC aliquot from every donor. Library generation was performed with 5' RACE. These reads were obtained on an Illumina HiSeq 2500. A second PCR of roughly 7 to 12 cycles was run with a J-beta primer mix and a sample-barcoded 5' primer. A template-switch 5' adaptor carrying 12 random nucleotides introduced a unique molecular identifier onto each TCR beta cDNA molecule. Each sample yielded at least 2.5 million CDR3-containing paired-end reads. First-strand cDNA synthesis was performed from all RNA using the Mint cDNA synthesis kit, with priming by a TRBC-specific oligonucleotide. After uracil-DNA glycosylase treatment, a first 18-cycle PCR used universal primers M1SS and BC2_uni_R on all cDNA. In the paper's pipeline: Each sample was normalized by randomly selecting 1 million high-quality reads, each carrying a distinct molecular identifier. Reads with shared molecular identifiers were discarded instead of being binned into consensus sequences. MiTCR, with a Q25 quality threshold and the strictest error-elimination algorithm, was used for CDR3 identification, clonotype clustering and error correction. A nonparametric unseen species model using Euler transformation provided a lower-bound estimate of total TCR beta diversity. The raw public reads went through TCRdb reprocessing: fastp at Q25, MiXCR clone calling, in-frame beta chains kept. A single entry per CDR3 protein holds the most common genes and DNA from its merged rows. The V and J calls reflect TCRdb's pipeline rather than the authors' work. The sample includes some 940,000 distinct CDR3 sequences, with 25% to 35% observed a single time. In total, the top ten clones hold about 9.4% of the sample.

As concerns this clonotype: No cognate antigen has been identified for it. Base qualities are missing; no much larger clone stands one base away.

The data also belong to a second study, concerning T cells of mothers and their children. The second study's authors report: Donors were nine systemically healthy Caucasian individuals: three mothers and their six children. cDNA synthesis consumed the entire amount of extracted RNA, loaded at about 1.5 ug RNA in each 15 ul reaction. Sample barcodes and 2-4 random nucleotides were added via the M1S primer in the second PCR. More than 9 million TCR beta CDR3 reads were obtained from each mother, and about 3 million reads were obtained from each child. In both related and unrelated pairs, thymic selection shapes the output of TCR recombination in a similar way, with inherited differences having only a minor effect. Related mother-child pairs always showed normalized repertoire overlap that was slightly higher than in unrelated mother-child pairs, though the difference was never significant. No persistent microchimeric T cell clones were detected, at a sensitivity of around 100 clones per million clonotypes. To look for features that set related mother-child pairs apart from unrelated individuals, the researchers ran deep NGS to compare the TCR beta repertoires of mothers and children. On average, the children were roughly 12 +/- 4 years old, while the mothers were approximately 40 +/- 4 years old. After adapters were ligated using NEBNext reagents, the libraries underwent 100+100 nt paired-end sequencing on an Illumina HiSeq 2000. Mother and child libraries were prepared a month apart and sequenced in separate runs to prevent cross-contamination. For each donor, between roughly 450,000 and 2,100,000 distinct TCR beta clonotypes were identified. Naive TCR beta clonotypes were estimated from low-frequency clonotypes matched to each donor's FACS-determined naive share, without sorting.

What was sequenced was blood. The receptor was derived from a woman in her thirties or forties in good health.

The CDR3 sequence is CSADPAGALDTQYF. The DNA is as follows: TGCAGTGCCGACCCTGCGGGGGCGTTAGATACGCAGTATTTT. The V and J segments used are TRBV20-1 and TRBJ2-3; possibly the D gene is TRBD2, per 7 matching bases. The junction carries 18 bases between V and J, which are trimmed by 6 bases and 5 bases respectively. Looking up the germline V gene (reference sequence) yields CDR1 DFQATT and CDR2 SNEGSKA. The CDR3, from cysteine to phenylalanine, totals 14 residues. Of the read, only the CDR3 DNA is kept; its 42 bases are in frame from base 1.